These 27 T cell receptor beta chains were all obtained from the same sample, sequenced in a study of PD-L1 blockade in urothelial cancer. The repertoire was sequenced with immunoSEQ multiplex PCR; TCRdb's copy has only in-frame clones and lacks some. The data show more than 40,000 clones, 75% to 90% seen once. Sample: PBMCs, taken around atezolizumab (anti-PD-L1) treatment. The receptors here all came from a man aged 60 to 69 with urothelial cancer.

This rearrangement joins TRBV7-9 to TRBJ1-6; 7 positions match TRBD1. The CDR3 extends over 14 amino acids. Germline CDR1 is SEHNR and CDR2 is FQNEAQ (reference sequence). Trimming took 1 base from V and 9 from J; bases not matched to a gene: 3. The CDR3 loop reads CASSLEQGTSPLHF. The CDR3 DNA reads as TGTGCCAGCAGCTTAGAACAGGGGACTTCACCCCTCCACTTT.

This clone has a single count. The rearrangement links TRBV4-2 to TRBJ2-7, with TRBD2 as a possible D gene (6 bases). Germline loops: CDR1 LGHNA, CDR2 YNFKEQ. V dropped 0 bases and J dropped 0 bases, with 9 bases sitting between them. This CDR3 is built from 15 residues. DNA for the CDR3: TGTGCCAGCAGCCAAGAGAGGCGGGGCTCCTACGAGCAGTACTTC. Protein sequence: CASSQERRGSYEQYF.

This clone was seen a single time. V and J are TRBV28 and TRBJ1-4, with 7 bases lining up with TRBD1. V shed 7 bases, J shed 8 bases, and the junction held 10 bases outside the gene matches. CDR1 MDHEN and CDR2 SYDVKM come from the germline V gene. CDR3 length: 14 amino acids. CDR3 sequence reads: CASIRGGWGEKLFF. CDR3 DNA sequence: TGTGCCAGCATCCGAGGGGGCTGGGGAGAAAAACTGTTTTTT.

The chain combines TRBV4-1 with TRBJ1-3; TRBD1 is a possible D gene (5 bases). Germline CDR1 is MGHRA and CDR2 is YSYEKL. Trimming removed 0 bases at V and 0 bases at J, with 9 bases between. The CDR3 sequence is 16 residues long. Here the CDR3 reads CASSQDTGYSGNTIYF. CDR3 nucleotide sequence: TGCGCCAGCAGCCAAGATACAGGTTACTCTGGAAACACCATATATTTT.

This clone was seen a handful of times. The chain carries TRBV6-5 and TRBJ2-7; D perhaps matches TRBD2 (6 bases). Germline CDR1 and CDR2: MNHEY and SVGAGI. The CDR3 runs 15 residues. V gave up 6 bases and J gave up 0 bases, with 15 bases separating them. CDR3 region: CASRSSRRASYEQYF. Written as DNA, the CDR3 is TGTGCCAGCAGGAGTTCGAGGAGGGCCTCCTACGAGCAGTACTTC.

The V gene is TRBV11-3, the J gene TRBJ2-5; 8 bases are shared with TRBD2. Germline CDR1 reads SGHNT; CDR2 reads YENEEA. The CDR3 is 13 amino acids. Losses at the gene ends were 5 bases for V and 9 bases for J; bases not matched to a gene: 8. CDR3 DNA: TGTGCCAGCAGCGGAACGATGCGGGAGGCCCAGTACTTC. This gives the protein CASSGTMREAQYF.

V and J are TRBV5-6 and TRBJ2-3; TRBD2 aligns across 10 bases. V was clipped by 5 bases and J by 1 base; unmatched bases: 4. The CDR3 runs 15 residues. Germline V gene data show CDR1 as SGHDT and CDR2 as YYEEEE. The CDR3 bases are TGTGCCAGCAGTTCCCTAGCGGGGGGCACAGATACGCAGTATTTT. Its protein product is CASSSLAGGTDTQYF.

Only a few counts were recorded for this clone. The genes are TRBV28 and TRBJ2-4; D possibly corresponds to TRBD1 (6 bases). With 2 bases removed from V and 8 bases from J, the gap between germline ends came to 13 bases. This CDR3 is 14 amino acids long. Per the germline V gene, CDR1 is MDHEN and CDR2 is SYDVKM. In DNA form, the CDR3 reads TGTGCCAGCAGTTTAACAGGGTTGGTATACATTCAGTACTTC. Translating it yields CASSLTGLVYIQYF.

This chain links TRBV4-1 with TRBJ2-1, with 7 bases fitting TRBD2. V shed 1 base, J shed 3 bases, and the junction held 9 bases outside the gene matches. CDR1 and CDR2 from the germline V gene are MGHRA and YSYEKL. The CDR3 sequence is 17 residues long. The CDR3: CASSQGTQRGRYNEQFF. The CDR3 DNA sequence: TGCGCCAGCAGCCAAGGGACCCAGCGGGGTCGCTACAATGAGCAGTTCTTC.

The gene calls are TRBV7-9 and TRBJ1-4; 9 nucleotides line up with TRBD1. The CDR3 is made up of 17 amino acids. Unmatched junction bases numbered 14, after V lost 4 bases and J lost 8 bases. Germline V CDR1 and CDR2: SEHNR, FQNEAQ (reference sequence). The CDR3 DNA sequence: TGTGCCAGCAGCTCCAAAATGCCGACAGGGGGAAGCGAAAAACTGTTTTTT. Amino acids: CASSSKMPTGGSEKLFF. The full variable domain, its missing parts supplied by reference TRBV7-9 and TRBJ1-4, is DTGVSQNPRHKITKRGQNVTFRCDPISEHNRLYWYRQTLGQGPEFLTYFQNEAQLEKSRLLSDRFSAERPKGSFSTLEIQRTEQGDSAMYLCASSSKMPTGGSEKLFFGSGTQLSVL.

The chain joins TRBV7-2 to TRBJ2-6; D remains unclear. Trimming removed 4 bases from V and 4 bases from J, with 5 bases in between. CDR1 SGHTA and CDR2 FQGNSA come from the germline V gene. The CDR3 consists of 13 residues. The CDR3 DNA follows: TGTGCCAGCAGCTCTGTGGGGGCCAACGTCCTGACTTTC. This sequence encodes CASSSVGANVLTF.

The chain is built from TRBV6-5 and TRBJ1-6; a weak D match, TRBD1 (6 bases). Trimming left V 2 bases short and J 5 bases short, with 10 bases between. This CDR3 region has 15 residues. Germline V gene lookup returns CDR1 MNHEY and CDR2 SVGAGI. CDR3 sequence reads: CASSYRGGHNSPLHF. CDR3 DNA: TGTGCCAGCAGTTACCGAGGGGGTCATAATTCACCCCTCCACTTT.

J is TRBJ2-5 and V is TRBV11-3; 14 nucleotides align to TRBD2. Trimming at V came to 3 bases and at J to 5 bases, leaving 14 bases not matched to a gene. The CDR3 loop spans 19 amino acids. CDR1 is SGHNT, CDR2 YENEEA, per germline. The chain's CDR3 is CASSFSRSGLAGGTETQYF. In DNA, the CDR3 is TGTGCCAGCAGCTTCTCCCGGAGCGGACTAGCGGGGGGCACTGAGACCCAGTACTTC.

In DNA form, the CDR3 reads TGTGCCAGCAGTTTAGACAGATCACTCCACAATGAGCAGTTCTTC. Translation gives CASSLDRSLHNEQFF. The chain joins TRBV27 to TRBJ2-1; possible D gene TRBD1, 5 bases. V was clipped by 2 bases and J by 5 bases, with 13 bases between them. CDR1 and CDR2 from the germline V gene are MNHEY and SMNVEV (reference sequence). The CDR3 consists of 15 residues.

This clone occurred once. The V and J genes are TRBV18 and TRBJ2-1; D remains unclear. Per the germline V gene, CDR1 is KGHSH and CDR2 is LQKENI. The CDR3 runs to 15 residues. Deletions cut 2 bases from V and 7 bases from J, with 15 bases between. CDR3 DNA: TGTGCCAGCTCACCAGCTGGGCCAGCCCGGAATGAGCAGTTCTTC. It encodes CASSPAGPARNEQFF.

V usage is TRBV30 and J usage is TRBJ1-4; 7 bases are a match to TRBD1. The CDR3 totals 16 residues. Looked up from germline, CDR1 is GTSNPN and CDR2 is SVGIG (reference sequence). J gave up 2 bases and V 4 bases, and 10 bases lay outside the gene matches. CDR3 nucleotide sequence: TGTGCCTGGACCAATGGCAGGGGGTGGACTAATGAAAAACTGTTTTTT. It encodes CAWTNGRGWTNEKLFF. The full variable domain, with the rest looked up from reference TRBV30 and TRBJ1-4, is SQTIHQWPATLVQPVGSPLSLECTVEGTSNPNLYWYRQAAGRGLQLLFYSVGIGQISSEVPQNLSASRPQDRQFILSSKKLLLSDSGFYLCAWTNGRGWTNEKLFFGSGTQLSVL.

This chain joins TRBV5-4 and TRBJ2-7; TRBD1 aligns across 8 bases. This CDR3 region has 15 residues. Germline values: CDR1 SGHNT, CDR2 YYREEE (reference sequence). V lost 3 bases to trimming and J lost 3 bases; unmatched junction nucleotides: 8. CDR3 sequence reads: CASSSSGTGNYEQYF. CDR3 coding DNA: TGTGCCAGCAGCTCCTCCGGGACAGGCAACTACGAGCAGTACTTC.

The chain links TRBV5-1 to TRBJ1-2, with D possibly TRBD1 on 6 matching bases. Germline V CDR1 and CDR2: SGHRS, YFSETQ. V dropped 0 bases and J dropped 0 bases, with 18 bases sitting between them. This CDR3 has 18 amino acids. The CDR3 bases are TGCGCCAGCAGCTTGGGGTCCCTTGGGGGCACTGCTAACTATGGCTACACCTTC. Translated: CASSLGSLGGTANYGYTF. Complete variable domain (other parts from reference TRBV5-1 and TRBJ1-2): KAGVTQTPRYLIKTRGQQVTLSCSPISGHRSVSWYQQTPGQGLQFLFEYFSETQRNKGNFPGRFSGRQFSNSRSEMNVSTLELGDSALYLCASSLGSLGGTANYGYTFGSGTRLTVV.

CDR3 DNA sequence: TGTGCCAGCAGTGCTCTAGCGGGCACAGATACGCAGTATTTT. It specifies CASSALAGTDTQYF. The V and J genes are TRBV2 and TRBJ2-3; 7 bases are shared with TRBD2. The germline V gene has CDR1 SNHLY and CDR2 FYNNEI. Losses at the gene ends were 4 bases for V and 1 base for J; bases not matched to a gene: 2. The CDR3 sequence is 14 residues long.

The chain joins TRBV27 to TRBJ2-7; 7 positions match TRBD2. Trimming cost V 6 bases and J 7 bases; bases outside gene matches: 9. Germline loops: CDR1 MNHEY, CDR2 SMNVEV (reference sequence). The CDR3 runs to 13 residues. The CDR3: CASRATSVREQYF. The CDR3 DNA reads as TGTGCCAGCAGAGCCACTAGCGTCCGAGAGCAGTACTTC.

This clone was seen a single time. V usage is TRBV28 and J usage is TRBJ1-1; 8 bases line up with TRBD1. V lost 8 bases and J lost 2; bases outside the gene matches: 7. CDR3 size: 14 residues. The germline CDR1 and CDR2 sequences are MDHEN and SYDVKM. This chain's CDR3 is CASEPGQANTEAFF. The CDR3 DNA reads TGTGCCAGCGAACCGGGACAGGCTAACACTGAAGCTTTCTTT. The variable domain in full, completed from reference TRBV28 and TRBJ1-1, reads DVKVTQSSRYLVKRTGEKVFLECVQDMDHENMFWYRQDPGLGLRLIYFSYDVKMKEKGDIPEGYSVSREKKERFSLILESASTNQTSMYLCASEPGQANTEAFFGQGTRLTVV.

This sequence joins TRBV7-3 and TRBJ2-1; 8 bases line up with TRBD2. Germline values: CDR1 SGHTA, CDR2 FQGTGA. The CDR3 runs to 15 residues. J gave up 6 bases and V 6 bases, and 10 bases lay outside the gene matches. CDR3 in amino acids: CASRRFSGDFNEQFF. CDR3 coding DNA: TGTGCCAGCAGACGGTTTAGCGGGGATTTCAATGAGCAGTTCTTC.

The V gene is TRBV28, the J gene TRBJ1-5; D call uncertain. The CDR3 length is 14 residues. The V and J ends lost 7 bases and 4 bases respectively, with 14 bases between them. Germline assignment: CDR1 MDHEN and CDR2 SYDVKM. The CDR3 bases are TGTGCCAGCACTCCAGGAGGAGGAAATCAGCCCCAGCATTTT. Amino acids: CASTPGGGNQPQHF.

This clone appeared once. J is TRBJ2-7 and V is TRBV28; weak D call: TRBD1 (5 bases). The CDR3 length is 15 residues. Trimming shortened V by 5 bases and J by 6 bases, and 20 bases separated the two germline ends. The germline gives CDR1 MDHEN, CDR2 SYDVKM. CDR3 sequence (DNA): TGTGCCAGCAGTATACCAAGGGGTAGGTCGGGCGAGCAGTACTTC. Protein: CASSIPRGRSGEQYF.

The DNA for the CDR3 is TGTGCCAGCAGCAAAACCCTCAGGGGAATGAACACTGAAGCTTTCTTT. Amino acids: CASSKTLRGMNTEAFF. J is TRBJ1-1 and V is TRBV21-1; the table's D call, TRBD1, has no DNA check behind it. TRBV21-1 is reported as a pseudogene. This CDR3 has 16 amino acids.

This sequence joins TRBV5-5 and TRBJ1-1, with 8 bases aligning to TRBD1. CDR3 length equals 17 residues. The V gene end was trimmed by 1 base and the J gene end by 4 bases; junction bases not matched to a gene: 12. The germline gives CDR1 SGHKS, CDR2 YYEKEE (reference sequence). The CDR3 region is CASSLSVAGGAVTEAFF. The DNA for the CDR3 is TGTGCCAGCAGCTTGAGTGTGGCAGGGGGCGCTGTCACTGAAGCTTTCTTT.

CDR3 coding DNA: TGTGCCAGCAGCTTAGCGTCCCGGACAGGCGCTTTGGGTGAAAAACTGTTTTTT. Amino acid sequence: CASSLASRTGALGEKLFF. The chain has TRBV7-9 and TRBJ1-4; 7 bases map to TRBD1. This CDR3 spans 18 amino acids. V was clipped by 0 bases and J by 7 bases; unmatched bases: 14. Per germline, CDR1 SEHNR and CDR2 FQNEAQ (reference sequence).